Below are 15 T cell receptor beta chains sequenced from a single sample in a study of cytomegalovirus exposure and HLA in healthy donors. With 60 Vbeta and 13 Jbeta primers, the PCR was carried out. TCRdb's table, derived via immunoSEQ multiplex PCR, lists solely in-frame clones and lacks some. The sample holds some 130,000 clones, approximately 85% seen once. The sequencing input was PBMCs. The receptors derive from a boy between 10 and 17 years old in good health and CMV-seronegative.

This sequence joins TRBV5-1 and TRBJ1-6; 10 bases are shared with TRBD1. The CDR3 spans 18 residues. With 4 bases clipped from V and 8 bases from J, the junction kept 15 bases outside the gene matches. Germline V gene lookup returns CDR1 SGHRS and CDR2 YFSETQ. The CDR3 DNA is TGCGCCAGCAGCCGTTGGTCGAGTGGCGGACAGGGGGATTCACCCCTCCACTTT. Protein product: CASSRWSSGGQGDSPLHF.

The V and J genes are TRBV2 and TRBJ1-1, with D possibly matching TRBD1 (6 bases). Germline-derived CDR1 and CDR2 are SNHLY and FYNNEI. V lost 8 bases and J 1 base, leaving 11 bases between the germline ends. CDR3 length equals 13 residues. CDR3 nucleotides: TGTGCCAGCCGACCGACAGGGAACACTGAAGCTTTCTTT. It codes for CASRPTGNTEAFF. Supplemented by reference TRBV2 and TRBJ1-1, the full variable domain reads EPEVTQTPSHQVTQMGQEVILRCVPISNHLYFYWYRQILGQKVEFLVSFYNNEISEKSEIFDDQFSVERPDGSNFTLKIRSTKLEDSAMYFCASRPTGNTEAFFGQGTRLTVV.

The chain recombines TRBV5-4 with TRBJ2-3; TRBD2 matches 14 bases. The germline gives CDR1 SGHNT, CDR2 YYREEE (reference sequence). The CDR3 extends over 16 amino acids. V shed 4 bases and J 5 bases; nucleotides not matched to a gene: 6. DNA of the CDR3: TGTGCCAGCAGCCCGGGGACTAGCGGGGGTATAGATACGCAGTATTTT. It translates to CASSPGTSGGIDTQYF.

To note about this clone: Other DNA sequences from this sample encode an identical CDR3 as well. The CDR3 region is CASSLTGDTEAFF. DNA of the CDR3: TGCGCCAGCAGCCTGACAGGGGACACTGAAGCTTTCTTT. V usage is TRBV5-1 and J usage is TRBJ1-1, with 8 bases matching TRBD1. Germline V CDR1 and CDR2: SGHRS, YFSETQ. CDR3 length: 13 amino acids. V dropped 4 bases and J dropped 3; count of bases not matched to a gene: 2.

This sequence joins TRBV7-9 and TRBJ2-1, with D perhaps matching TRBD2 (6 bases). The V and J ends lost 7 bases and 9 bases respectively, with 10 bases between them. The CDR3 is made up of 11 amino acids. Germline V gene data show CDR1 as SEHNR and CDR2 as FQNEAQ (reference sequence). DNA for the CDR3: TGTGCCAGCACCTCGCGGGGTGAGCAGTTCTTC. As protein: CASTSRGEQFF.

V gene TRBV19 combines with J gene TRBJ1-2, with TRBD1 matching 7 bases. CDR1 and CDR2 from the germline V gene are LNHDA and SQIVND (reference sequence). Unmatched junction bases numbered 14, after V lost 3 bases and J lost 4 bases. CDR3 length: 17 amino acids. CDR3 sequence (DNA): TGTGCCAGTAGTATTCAGATCGACAGGGCTTTGACCTATGGCTACACCTTC. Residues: CASSIQIDRALTYGYTF.

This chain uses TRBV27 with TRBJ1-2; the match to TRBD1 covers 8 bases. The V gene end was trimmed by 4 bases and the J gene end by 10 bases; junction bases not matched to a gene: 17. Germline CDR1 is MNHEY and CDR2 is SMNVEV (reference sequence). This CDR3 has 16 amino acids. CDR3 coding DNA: TGTGCCAGCAGTTCTCTCTCCTTGGACAGGGCTAGGGACTACACCTTC. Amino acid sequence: CASSSLSLDRARDYTF.

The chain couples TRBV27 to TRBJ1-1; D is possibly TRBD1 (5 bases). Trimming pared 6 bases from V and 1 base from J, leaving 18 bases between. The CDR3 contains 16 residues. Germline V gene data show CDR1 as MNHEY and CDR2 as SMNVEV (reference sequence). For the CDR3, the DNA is TGTGCCAGCAGAACGCAAAAACAGGAAGGGAACACTGAAGCTTTCTTT. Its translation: CASRTQKQEGNTEAFF.

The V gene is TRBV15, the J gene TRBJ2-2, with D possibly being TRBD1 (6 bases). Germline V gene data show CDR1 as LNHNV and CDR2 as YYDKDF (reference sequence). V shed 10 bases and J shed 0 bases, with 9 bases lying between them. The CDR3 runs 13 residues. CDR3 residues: CAIGQTNTGELFF. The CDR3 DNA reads TGTGCCATAGGACAGACGAACACCGGGGAGCTGTTTTTT.

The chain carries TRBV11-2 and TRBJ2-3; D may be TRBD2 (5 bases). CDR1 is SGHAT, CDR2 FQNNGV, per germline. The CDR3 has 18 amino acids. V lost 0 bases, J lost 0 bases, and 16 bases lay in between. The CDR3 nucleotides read TGTGCCAGCAGCTTAGATAGTAGAAGCGGCACTAGCACAGATACGCAGTATTTT. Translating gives CASSLDSRSGTSTDTQYF. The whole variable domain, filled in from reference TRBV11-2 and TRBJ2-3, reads EAGVAQSPRYKIIEKRQSVAFWCNPISGHATLYWYQQILGQGPKLLIQFQNNGVVDDSQLPKDRFSAERLKGVDSTLKIQPAKLEDSAVYLCASSLDSRSGTSTDTQYFGPGTRLTVL.

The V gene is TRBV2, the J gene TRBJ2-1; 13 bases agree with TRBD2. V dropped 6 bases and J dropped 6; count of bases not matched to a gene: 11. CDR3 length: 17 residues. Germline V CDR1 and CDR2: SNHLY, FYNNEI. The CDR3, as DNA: TGTGCCAGCAGCCTGGGTACTAGCGGGAGGGCAGTCAATGAGCAGTTCTTC. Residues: CASSLGTSGRAVNEQFF.

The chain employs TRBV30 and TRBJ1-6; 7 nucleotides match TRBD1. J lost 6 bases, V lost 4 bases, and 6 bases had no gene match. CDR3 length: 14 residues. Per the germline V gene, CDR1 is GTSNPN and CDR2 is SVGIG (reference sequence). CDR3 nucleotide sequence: TGTGCCTGGAATGAGGGACAGCTTAATTCACCCCTCCACTTT. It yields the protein CAWNEGQLNSPLHF.

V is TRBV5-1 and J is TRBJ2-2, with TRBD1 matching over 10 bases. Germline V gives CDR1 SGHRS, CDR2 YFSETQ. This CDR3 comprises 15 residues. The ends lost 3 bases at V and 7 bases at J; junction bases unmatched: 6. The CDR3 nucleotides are TGCGCCAGCAGCTGGGGGACAGGGGTAATCGGGGAGCTGTTTTTT. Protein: CASSWGTGVIGELFF.

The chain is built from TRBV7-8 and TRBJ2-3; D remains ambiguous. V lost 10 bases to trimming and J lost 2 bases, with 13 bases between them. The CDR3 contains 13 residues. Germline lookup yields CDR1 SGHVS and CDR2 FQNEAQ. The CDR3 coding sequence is TGTGCCAACTCCCATCGATTCACAGATACGCAGTATTTT. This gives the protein CANSHRFTDTQYF.

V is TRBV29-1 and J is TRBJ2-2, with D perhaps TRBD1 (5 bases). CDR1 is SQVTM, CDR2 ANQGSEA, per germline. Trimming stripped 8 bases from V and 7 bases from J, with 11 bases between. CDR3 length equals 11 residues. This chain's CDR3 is CSQGVGGELFF. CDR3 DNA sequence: TGCAGCCAGGGCGTCGGCGGGGAGCTGTTTTTT.